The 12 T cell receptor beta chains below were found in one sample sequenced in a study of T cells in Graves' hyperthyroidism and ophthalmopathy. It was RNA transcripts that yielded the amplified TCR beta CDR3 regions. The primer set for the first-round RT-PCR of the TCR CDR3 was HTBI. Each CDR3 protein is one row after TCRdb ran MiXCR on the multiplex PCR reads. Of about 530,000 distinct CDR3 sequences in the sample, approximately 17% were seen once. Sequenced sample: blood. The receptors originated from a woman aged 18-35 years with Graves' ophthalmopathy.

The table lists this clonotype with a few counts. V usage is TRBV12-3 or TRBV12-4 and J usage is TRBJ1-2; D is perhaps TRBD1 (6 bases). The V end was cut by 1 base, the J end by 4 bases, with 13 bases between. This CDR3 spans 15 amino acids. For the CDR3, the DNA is TGTGCCAGCAGTTTAGGCGACAGGACGAGCTATGGCTACACCTTC. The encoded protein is CASSLGDRTSYGYTF.

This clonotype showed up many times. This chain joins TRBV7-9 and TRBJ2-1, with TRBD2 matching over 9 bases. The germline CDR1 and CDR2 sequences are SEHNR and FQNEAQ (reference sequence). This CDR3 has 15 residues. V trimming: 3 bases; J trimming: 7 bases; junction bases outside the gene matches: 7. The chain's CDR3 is CASSFMLAGTNEQFF. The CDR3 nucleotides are TGTGCCAGCAGCTTTATGCTAGCGGGAACGAATGAGCAGTTCTTC.

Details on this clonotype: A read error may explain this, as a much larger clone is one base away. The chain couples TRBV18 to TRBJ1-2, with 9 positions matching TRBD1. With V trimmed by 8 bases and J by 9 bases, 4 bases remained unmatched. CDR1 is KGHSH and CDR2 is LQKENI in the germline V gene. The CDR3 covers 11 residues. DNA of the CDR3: TGTGCCAGCGGTGACAGGGGGAGCTACACCTTC. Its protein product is CASGDRGSYTF.

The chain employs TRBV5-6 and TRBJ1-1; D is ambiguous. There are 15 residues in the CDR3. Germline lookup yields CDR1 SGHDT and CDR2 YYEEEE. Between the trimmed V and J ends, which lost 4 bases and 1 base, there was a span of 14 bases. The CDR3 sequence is CASSHRGPRNTEAFF. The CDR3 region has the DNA TGTGCCAGCAGCCACCGTGGGCCCCGGAACACTGAAGCTTTCTTT.

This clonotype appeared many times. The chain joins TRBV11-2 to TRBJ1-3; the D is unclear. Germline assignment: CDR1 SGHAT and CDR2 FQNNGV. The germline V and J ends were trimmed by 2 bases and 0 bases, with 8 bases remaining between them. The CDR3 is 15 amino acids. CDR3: CASSLKGSSGNTIYF. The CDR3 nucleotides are TGTGCCAGCAGCTTAAAAGGCAGCTCTGGAAACACCATATATTTT.

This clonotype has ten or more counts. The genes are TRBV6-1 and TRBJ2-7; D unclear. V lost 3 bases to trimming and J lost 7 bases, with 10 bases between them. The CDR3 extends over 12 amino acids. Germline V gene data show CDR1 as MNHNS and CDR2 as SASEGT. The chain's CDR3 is CASSDPYEEQYF. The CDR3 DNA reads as TGTGCCAGCAGTGACCCCTACGAAGAGCAGTACTTC.

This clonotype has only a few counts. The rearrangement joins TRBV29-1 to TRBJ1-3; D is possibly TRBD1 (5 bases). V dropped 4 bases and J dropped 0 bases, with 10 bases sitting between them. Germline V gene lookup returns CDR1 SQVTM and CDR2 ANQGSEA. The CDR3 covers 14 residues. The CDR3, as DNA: TGCAGCGTTGGGGTAGGGGACTCTGGAAACACCATATATTTT. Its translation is CSVGVGDSGNTIYF.

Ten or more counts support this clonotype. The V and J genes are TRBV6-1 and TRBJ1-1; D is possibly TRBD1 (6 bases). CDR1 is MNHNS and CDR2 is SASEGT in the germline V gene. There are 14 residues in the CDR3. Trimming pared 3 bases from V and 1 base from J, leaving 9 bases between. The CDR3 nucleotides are TGTGCCAGCAGTGACCTACAGGGGAACACTGAAGCTTTCTTT. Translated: CASSDLQGNTEAFF.

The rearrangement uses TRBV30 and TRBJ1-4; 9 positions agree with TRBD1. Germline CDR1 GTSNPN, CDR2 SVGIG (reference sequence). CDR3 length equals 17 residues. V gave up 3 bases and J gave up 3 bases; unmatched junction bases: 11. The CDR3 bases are TGTGCCTGGAGCCGGGACAGGGCTGAGACATCTAATGAAAAACTGTTTTTT. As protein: CAWSRDRAETSNEKLFF.

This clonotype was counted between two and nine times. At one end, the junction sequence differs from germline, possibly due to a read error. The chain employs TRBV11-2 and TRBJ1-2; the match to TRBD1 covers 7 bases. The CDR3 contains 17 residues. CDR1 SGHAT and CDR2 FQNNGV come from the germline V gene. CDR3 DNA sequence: TGTGCCAGCAGCTTGTTGGCCCTAGGGGGCGCGGACTATGGCCACACCTTC. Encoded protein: CASSLLALGGADYGHTF.

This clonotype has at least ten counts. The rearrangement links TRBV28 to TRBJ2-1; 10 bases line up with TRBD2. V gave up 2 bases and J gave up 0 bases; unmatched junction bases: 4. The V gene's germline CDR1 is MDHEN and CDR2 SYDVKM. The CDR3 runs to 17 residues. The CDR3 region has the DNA TGTGCCAGCAGTTTACTCCTAGCGGGAGTCTCCTACAATGAGCAGTTCTTC. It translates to CASSLLLAGVSYNEQFF.

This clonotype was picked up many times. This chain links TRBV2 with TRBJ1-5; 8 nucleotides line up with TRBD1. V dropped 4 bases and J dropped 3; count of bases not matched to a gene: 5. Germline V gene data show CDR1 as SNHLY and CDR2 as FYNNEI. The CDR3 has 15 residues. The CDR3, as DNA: TGTGCCAGCAGTGGCTGGACAGGGTCCAATCAGCCCCAGCATTTT. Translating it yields CASSGWTGSNQPQHF.